This T cell receptor beta chain was sequenced during a study of T cell changes during pregnancy in multiple sclerosis. With 2 bases clipped from V and 5 bases from J, the junction kept 10 bases outside the gene matches. The CDR3 loop spans 17 amino acids. The germline CDR1 and CDR2 sequences are MDHEN and SYDVKM. Generated by immunoSEQ multiplex PCR, the TCRdb table keeps only in-frame clones and is missing some. This sample yields more than 65,000 clones, of which roughly 88% are seen a single time; roughly 9.5% belongs to the top ten. The sequence derives from a female donor in good health, enrolled as a control in a pregnancy study. Material: peripheral blood, obtained after pregnancy. This chain links TRBV28 with TRBJ2-3, with 10 bases fitting TRBD1. CDR3 amino acids: CASSLQWDRGMGDTQYF. CDR3 bases: TGTGCCAGCAGTTTACAATGGGACAGGGGCATGGGAGATACGCAGTATTTT.